This T cell receptor beta chain was found in a study of vaccination and CD4 T cells after COVID-19. Study-level points and caveats: The study sampled relatively few convalescent patients and omitted early post-infection timepoints.

There are a few counts of this clonotype. The target antigen is unknown. Trimming left V 11 bases short and J 7 bases short, with 21 bases between. There are 14 residues in the CDR3. Indicated treatment: roughly 10-day PBMC culture with coronavirus spike peptide pools or control peptides (ViraFEST assay). Cultured CD4+ T cell DNA underwent sequencing with the Oncomine TCR Beta short-read assay. A single record per CDR3 protein comes from TCRdb applying MiXCR to the PCR reads. The sample gives 9,000 to 15,000 distinct CDR3 sequences, roughly 30% of which show up once; approximately 30% is in the top ten.

The sequence was collected from a human donor who received a COVID-19 vaccine. Sequenced here: CD4+ T cells from blood, cultured in vitro, sampled before SARS-CoV-2 vaccination. V usage is TRBV12-3 or TRBV12-4 and J usage is TRBJ2-1; the D gene is possibly TRBD2 (7 bases). The CDR3 here is CASLRAGAGNEQFF. The CDR3, as DNA: TGTGCCTCCCTTCGGGCGGGGGCCGGGAATGAGCAGTTCTTC.